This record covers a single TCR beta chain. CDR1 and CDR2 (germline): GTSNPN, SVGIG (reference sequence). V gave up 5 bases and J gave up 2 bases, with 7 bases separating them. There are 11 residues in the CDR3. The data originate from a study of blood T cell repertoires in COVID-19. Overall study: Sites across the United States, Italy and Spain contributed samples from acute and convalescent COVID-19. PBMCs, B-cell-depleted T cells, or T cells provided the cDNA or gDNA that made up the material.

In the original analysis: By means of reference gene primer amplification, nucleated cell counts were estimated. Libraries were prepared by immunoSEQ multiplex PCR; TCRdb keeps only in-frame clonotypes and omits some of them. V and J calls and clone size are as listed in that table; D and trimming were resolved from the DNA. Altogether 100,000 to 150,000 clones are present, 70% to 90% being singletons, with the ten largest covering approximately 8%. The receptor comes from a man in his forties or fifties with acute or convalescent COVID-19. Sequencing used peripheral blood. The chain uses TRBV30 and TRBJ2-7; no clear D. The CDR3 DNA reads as TGTGCCTGGGGCGCGGCCTACGAGCAGTACTTC. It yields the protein CAWGAAYEQYF.